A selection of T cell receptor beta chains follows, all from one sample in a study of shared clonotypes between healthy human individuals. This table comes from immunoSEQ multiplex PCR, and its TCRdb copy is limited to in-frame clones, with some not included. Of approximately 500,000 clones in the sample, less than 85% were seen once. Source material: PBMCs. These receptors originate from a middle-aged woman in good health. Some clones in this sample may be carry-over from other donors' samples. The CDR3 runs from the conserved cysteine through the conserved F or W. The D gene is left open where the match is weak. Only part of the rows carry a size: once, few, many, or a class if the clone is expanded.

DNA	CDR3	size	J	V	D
TGCGCCAGCAGCTGGGGGACAGGGGAAGAGACCCAGTACTTC	CASSWGTGEETQYF	once	TRBJ2-5	TRBV5-1	TRBD1
TGTGCCAGCAGTAGTTCCCTTCGTGGAAACACCATATATTTT	CASSSSLRGNTIYF	.	TRBJ1-3	TRBV28	.
TGTGCCAGCAGCTCTCAGGGACAAGATACGCAGTATTTT	CASSSQGQDTQYF	few	TRBJ2-3	TRBV7-8	.
TGCAGCGTTGGTAACACTGAAGCTTTCTTT	CSVGNTEAFF	.	TRBJ1-1	TRBV29-1	.
TGCGCCAGCAGCCAAGAGATCCCGACAGTCCCCTACGAGCAGTACTTC	CASSQEIPTVPYEQYF	.	TRBJ2-7	TRBV4-1	.
TGTGCCAGCAGTGAAGACAGGACTTATAATGAAAAACTGTTTTTT	CASSEDRTYNEKLFF	.	TRBJ1-4	TRBV2	.
TGTGCCAGCAGCTTGGAAATGGGCAGCATTAACACCGGGGAGCTGTTTTTT	CASSLEMGSINTGELFF	.	TRBJ2-2	TRBV5-5	.
TGTGCCAGCAGCACGAAACCTGCTTGGCCAGGGGAGCTGTTTTTT	CASSTKPAWPGELFF	.	TRBJ2-2	TRBV11-2	.
TGTGCCACCAGCTTGCAAATGCGGGGGCCACCCTACGAGCAGTACTTC	CATSLQMRGPPYEQYF	medium-sized	TRBJ2-7	TRBV15	.
TGTGCCAGCAGCTTTACCCTCGGGGACCTCTCTGGAAACACCATATATTTT	CASSFTLGDLSGNTIYF	.	TRBJ1-3	TRBV28	.
TGCGCCAGCAGTGGCGGACCTGCCTTGGGCACAGATACGCAGTATTTT	CASSGGPALGTDTQYF	.	TRBJ2-3	TRBV10-1	.
TGTGCCAGCCCCCTCCAGCCGAGGGGGGGGGTGAACACTGAAGCTTTCTTT	CASPLQPRGGVNTEAFF	.	TRBJ1-1	TRBV25-1	.
TGTGCCAGCGGTGGCTACACCTTC	CASGGYTF	few	TRBJ1-2	TRBV7-9	.
TGTGCCAGCAGTCAACAGGGTGGAACAGATACGCAGTATTTT	CASSQQGGTDTQYF	.	TRBJ2-3	TRBV2	.
TGCGCCAGCAGCGGGAGCGGGGGGGGTCCCTACGAGCAGTACTTC	CASSGSGGGPYEQYF	.	TRBJ2-7	TRBV5-1	TRBD2
TGTGCCAGCACAGGGATAGGGACCCAGTACTTC	CASTGIGTQYF	.	TRBJ2-5	TRBV28	.
TGTGCCAGCAGTAGACAGGGGCTCTATGGCTACACCTTC	CASSRQGLYGYTF	.	TRBJ1-2	TRBV28	TRBD1
TGCGCCAGCAGTGAGTCGGGTCCTTACTACGAGCAGTACTTC	CASSESGPYYEQYF	.	TRBJ2-7	TRBV10-2	.
TGTGCCAGCAGTTCCCACGACTCTGGAAACACCATATATTTT	CASSSHDSGNTIYF	.	TRBJ1-3	TRBV28	.
TGTGCCAGCAGCTTAACATGGGGGAGGGACTACAATGAGCAGTTCTTC	CASSLTWGRDYNEQFF	.	TRBJ2-1	TRBV7-3	TRBD2
TGCGCCAGCAGCCAAGAAGTGGCGTCAGGGCGAAATGAGCAGTTCTTC	CASSQEVASGRNEQFF	few	TRBJ2-1	TRBV4-1	.
TGTGCCAGCAGTGCGCGTGGCATCACAGATACGCAGTATTTT	CASSARGITDTQYF	.	TRBJ2-3	TRBV6-1	.
TGTGCCAGCAGGGTAGTAGGAGGGCCCCAGCATTTT	CASRVVGGPQHF	few	TRBJ1-5	TRBV6-1	.
TGTGCCATCAGTGATCGGGCGGAAAAACTGTTTTTT	CAISDRAEKLFF	.	TRBJ1-4	TRBV10-3	.
TGTGCCAGCAGTTACCTGTCGCGAGGGAGGAACACTGAAGCTTTCTTT	CASSYLSRGRNTEAFF	few	TRBJ1-1	TRBV6-6	.
TGTGCCAGCAGCTTGGCAGGCGCATCCACAGATACGCAGTATTTT	CASSLAGASTDTQYF	.	TRBJ2-3	TRBV5-4	.
TGTGCCAGTAGTATTCGGGGGGAGCGGGTCACCGGGGAGCTGTTTTTT	CASSIRGERVTGELFF	.	TRBJ2-2	TRBV19	TRBD2
TGCGCCAGCAGCGTGGGACAGGAAGCAACTAATGAAAAACTGTTTTTT	CASSVGQEATNEKLFF	.	TRBJ1-4	TRBV5-1	TRBD1
TGTGCCAGTAGTATCGACAGGGCTGGCTGGAACGAGCAGTACTTC	CASSIDRAGWNEQYF	.	TRBJ2-7	TRBV19	TRBD1
TGCGCCAGCAGCTCCGGGACAAGATCACCCCTCCACTTT	CASSSGTRSPLHF	once	TRBJ1-6	TRBV5-1	.
TGCGCCAGCAGCCAATTTATTGACTATGCTCAAGAGACCCAGTACTTC	CASSQFIDYAQETQYF	.	TRBJ2-5	TRBV5-1	.
TGTGCCAGCAGTGGGGGTAATCAGCCCCAGCATTTT	CASSGGNQPQHF	.	TRBJ1-5	TRBV2	.
TGTGCCAGCAGTTTACAGGGAGGGAGACAAGAGACCCAGTACTTC	CASSLQGGRQETQYF	.	TRBJ2-5	TRBV2	.
TGCGCCAGCACTCCAAAGACAGGTTCGACTAATGAAAAACTGTTTTTT	CASTPKTGSTNEKLFF	once	TRBJ1-4	TRBV10-2	.
TGTGCCAGCAGCCTTGTGGTAGCCCCCTACGAGCAGTACTTC	CASSLVVAPYEQYF	.	TRBJ2-7	TRBV7-9	.
TGTGCCAGCAGTACAAGGACTAGCGGGAGGGCGCGTGAGCAGTTCTTC	CASSTRTSGRAREQFF	.	TRBJ2-1	TRBV28	TRBD2
TGCAGCGTTGAAGCTGCGCGAACTAGCACAGATACGCAGTATTTT	CSVEAARTSTDTQYF	.	TRBJ2-3	TRBV29-1	.
TGTGCCTGGAAACACGCGACTGGAAACACCATATATTTT	CAWKHATGNTIYF	.	TRBJ1-3	TRBV30	.
TGTGCCAGCAGCTGGGGCCGGGGGGAGACCCAGTACTTC	CASSWGRGETQYF	.	TRBJ2-5	TRBV7-3	.
TGTGCCAGCTCACCACCACCTGGGGGAGAGACCCAGTACTTC	CASSPPPGGETQYF	once	TRBJ2-5	TRBV18	.
TGTGCCAGCAGTTTATTGGCGGGGAATGAAAAACTGTTTTTT	CASSLLAGNEKLFF	.	TRBJ1-4	TRBV28	.
TGTGCCAGCAGGAGGACGACGACTAGCGGGAATCAAGATACGCAGTATTTT	CASRRTTTSGNQDTQYF	.	TRBJ2-3	TRBV2	TRBD2